This T cell receptor (beta chain) was documented in a study of molecular identifiers for immune sequencing clone quantification. Across the study: In replicates, RNA taken from around 18,000 or 91,000 naive CD8 cells was divided five ways, and four portions underwent sequencing. General study points: Clones above 20 RNA copies contained over 99% of effector molecules but under 1% of naive ones.

On this clonotype: Its specificity is not known.

V lost 1 base, J lost 0 bases, and 4 bases lay in between. Germline CDR1 LGHNA, CDR2 YSLEER. This CDR3 has 14 residues. Both previously described methods and listed TCR primers were employed to make bulk TCR libraries. Each CDR3 protein is one row after TCRdb ran MiXCR on the PCR reads. The data contain roughly 97,000 distinct CDR3 sequences, roughly 26% of them seen just once; the ten biggest clones take up under 1%. Naive CD8 T cell sorting was performed on the CD8+CD4-CCR7+CD45RA+ phenotype. The sequence was obtained from a human donor in good health. Some libraries in this study had Jurkat cell RNA spiked in. Material for sequencing was naive CD8+ T cells from blood, with Jurkat cell RNA spiked in. The subset here: FACS-sorted CD8+CD4-CCR7+CD45RA+ naive T cells. The chain is built from TRBV4-3 and TRBJ2-1, with D unclear. CDR3: CASSQASSYNEQFF. DNA for the CDR3: TGCGCCAGCAGCCAAGCAAGCTCCTACAATGAGCAGTTCTTC.